The sequence of this T cell receptor beta chain was determined in a study of shared clonotypes between healthy human individuals. The CDR3 contains 12 residues. Between the trimmed V and J ends, which lost 3 bases and 8 bases, there was a span of 11 bases. The germline V gene encodes CDR1 SGHRS and CDR2 YFSETQ. CD4+ cell separation produced CD45RA+ naive and CD45RA-negative memory subsets. In the authors' workflow: Junction-only sequences without quality scores were provided by ImmunoSEQ, so filtering was different. Clones were sequenced by immunoSEQ multiplex PCR, and TCRdb holds only the in-frame ones, with some missing. V and J calls and clone size are given by that table; D and trimming were obtained from the DNA. This sample has 2 million to 2.5 million clones, with approximately 95% found just once. General study results and limits: Researchers sampled only blood; tissue repertoires likely differ. Few donors limited the genetic and exposure-history diversity represented.

About this clone: The antigen is undetermined. Additional DNA sequences in this sample encode the identical CDR3.

The chain combines TRBV5-1 with TRBJ1-2, with D possibly matching TRBD1 (6 bases). Sequenced material: naive CD4+ T cells sorted from blood. Subset specified: CD45RA+ positively selected. The sequence was obtained from a man between 18 and 35 years old in good health. The CDR3 coding sequence is TGCGCCAGCAGCTCTGAGGGGGGCGGCTACACCTTC. As protein: CASSSEGGGYTF.